The entry below describes one T cell receptor beta chain. The record originates from a study of blood T cell repertoires in COVID-19. The V end was cut by 4 bases, the J end by 2 bases, with 7 bases between. Germline values: CDR1 MNHEY, CDR2 SVGEGT. This CDR3 has 13 amino acids. In the authors' workflow: Using reference gene primer amplification, nucleated cell counts were estimated. Sequencing was performed with immunoSEQ multiplex PCR; in TCRdb, only in-frame clones are kept and a portion is missing. V, J and clone size were drawn from that table, and D and trimming were deduced from the DNA. The sample carries roughly 100,000 clones, about 80% recorded once.

Material for sequencing was peripheral blood. The chain carries TRBV6-2 or TRBV6-3 and TRBJ2-3; no firm D call. The TCR was taken from a human donor in a cohort sampled during active COVID-19. CDR3 nucleotides: TGTGCCAGCAGTTCCCCCTTCACAGATACGCAGTATTTT. It encodes CASSSPFTDTQYF.